This TCR beta chain was recorded in a study of spatial heterogeneity in lung cancer (dated by TCRdb to between 2017 and 2020). Describing the broader study: More beta-chain than alpha-chain transcripts were consistently detected, likely reflecting higher beta-chain transcript abundance. In the raw uncorrected reads, each unique combination of TCR and UMI appeared on average more than ten times. The study linked features of the TCR repertoire to counts of nonsynonymous mutations, which were determined by whole-exome sequencing of tumor tissue. In non-small cell lung cancer, the study made a quantitative comparison of TCR alpha and beta repertoires among multiple tumor regions, matched nontumor lung and blood. Both alpha and beta chains were TCR-sequenced in samples taken at surgery, namely 220 tumor regions, 62 to 65 matched nontumor lung samples and over 55 PBMC samples.

Receptor libraries were prepared by 5' RACE. The data were produced on a NextSeq 500. In the TCR library protocol, a unique molecular identifier was attached to each TCR cDNA molecule so that PCR and sequencing errors could be corrected. In the paper's pipeline: Decombinator tools were used for TCR identification, UMI-based error correction and CDR3 extraction. Expanded TCRs were defined as those above a frequency of 2 per 1,000, corresponding to the top 1% of the tumor frequency distribution. Renyi diversity was computed with the R vegan package after each repertoire had been subsampled 100 times to 5,000 TCRs. CDR3 similarity networks were built from amino acid triplet string-kernel similarity, connecting CDR3s with pairwise similarity above 0.82. The public reads were reprocessed in TCRdb via fastp at Q25 and MiXCR, keeping in-frame beta chains. Rows with one shared CDR3 protein collapse into an entry with the most common genes and DNA. TCRdb, not the authors, supplied the V and J calls. The sample table records tens of thousands of distinct CDR3 sequences; 2.5% to 3.5% of these occur just once. The leading ten clones occupy 36% of the sample.

This clonotype is considered medium-sized (0.01 to 0.1%). Its cognate antigen has yet to be identified. Per-base qualities were not stored, and no clone one base away is much larger. Reading the germline V gene gives CDR1 MDHEN and CDR2 SYDVKM. The CDR3 covers 15 residues, taking in both the cysteine and the phenylalanine. The entry retains the CDR3 DNA only, 45 bases that are in frame from base 1. V is clipped by 5 bases and J by 4 bases, and the sequence between their germline boundaries is 17 bases long. What the study reported, not specific to this receptor: Additional single-cell paired TCR alpha and beta sequencing was considered necessary to confirm, at a functional level, the hypothesis that regional TCRs recognize regional mutations.

What the time point label conveys for this sample: sample taken at primary tumor resection. The donors were 65 to 85 patients from the lung TRACERx cohort who had early-stage, untreated non-small cell lung cancer. TCR sequencing used whole RNA extracted from tumor and nontumor lung tissue, or from cryopreserved PBMC samples, without cell sorting. Only patients for whom sufficient RNA was available from at least two tumor regions were selected for TCR sequencing. A lung pathologist reviewed the tumor and adjacent nontumor lung specimens before the specimens were selected. The material was normal lung tissue next to the tumor, obtained at surgery. This receptor was identified in a male donor with early-stage non-small cell lung cancer. Rearrangement joined TRBV28 to TRBJ1-1; perhaps TRBD1 is the D gene, with 5 bases matching. The CDR3 sequence is CASSTSDRASTEAFF. The DNA sequence is as follows: TGTGCCAGCAGTACCTCCGACAGAGCAAGCACTGAAGCTTTCTTT.